The 5 T cell receptor beta chains reported below all come from one sample, sequenced in a study of naive and memory T cell subsets. Ligated cDNA underwent four rounds of PCR with nested alpha and beta constant region primers and SP2. TCRdb passed the UMI-ligation and nested PCR reads through MiXCR, listing each CDR3 protein once. There are under 35,000 distinct CDR3 sequences in the sample; about 6.9% occur only once, and approximately 2.8% lies in the top ten. The treatment was: skin biopsy from PPD injection site in Mantoux-positive individual. TCR cDNA received a 3' ligated oligonucleotide that carried a UMI. Material: skin, obtained from a tuberculin skin test site. These receptors came from an adult in good health.

This clonotype was found many times. The gene calls are TRBV11-2 and TRBJ1-1; D remains unclear. Germline assignment: CDR1 SGHAT and CDR2 FQNNGV. Trimming shortened V by 5 bases and J by 1 base, and 14 bases separated the two germline ends. This CDR3 is 15 amino acids long. The CDR3 DNA reads TGTGCCAGCAGCCCAAAGCCCCCAAAGAACACTGAAGCTTTCTTT. It specifies CASSPKPPKNTEAFF.

This clonotype is categorized as medium-sized. The V call is TRBV7-9, the J call TRBJ2-7, with 12 bases aligning to TRBD1. The V gene end was trimmed by 11 bases and the J gene end by 2 bases; junction bases not matched to a gene: 4. The germline V gene encodes CDR1 SEHNR and CDR2 FQNEAQ (reference sequence). The CDR3 extends over 13 amino acids. CDR3 in amino acids: CAGGTGGTYEQYF. The CDR3 nucleotides read TGTGCCGGGGGGACAGGGGGCACCTACGAGCAGTACTTC.

The chain recombines TRBV29-1 with TRBJ1-2; D is unresolved. This CDR3 region has 13 residues. Germline CDR1 and CDR2: SQVTM and ANQGSEA. V was cut by 7 bases and J by 4 bases, with 16 bases left in between. The CDR3: CSARGSTFYGYTF. As DNA, the CDR3 is TGCAGCGCCCGTGGGTCCACGTTCTATGGCTACACCTTC.

This clonotype was seen a few times. This chain joins TRBV11-2 and TRBJ1-1, with no clear D. Trimming stripped 0 bases from V and 6 bases from J, with 8 bases between. The CDR3 spans 13 residues. Germline CDR1 reads SGHAT; CDR2 reads FQNNGV. The CDR3 sequence: CASSLDMSPEAFF. CDR3 coding DNA: TGTGCCAGCAGCTTAGATATGAGCCCTGAAGCTTTCTTT.

The chain uses TRBV5-1 and TRBJ1-2, with D maybe TRBD1 (6 bases). Per the germline V gene, CDR1 is SGHRS and CDR2 is YFSETQ. The CDR3 spans 14 residues. The ends were cut back, 5 bases at V and 3 bases at J, with 14 bases in the middle. Here the CDR3 reads CASSHDRIDYGYTF. The CDR3 DNA reads TGCGCCAGCAGTCACGACAGGATCGACTATGGCTACACCTTC.